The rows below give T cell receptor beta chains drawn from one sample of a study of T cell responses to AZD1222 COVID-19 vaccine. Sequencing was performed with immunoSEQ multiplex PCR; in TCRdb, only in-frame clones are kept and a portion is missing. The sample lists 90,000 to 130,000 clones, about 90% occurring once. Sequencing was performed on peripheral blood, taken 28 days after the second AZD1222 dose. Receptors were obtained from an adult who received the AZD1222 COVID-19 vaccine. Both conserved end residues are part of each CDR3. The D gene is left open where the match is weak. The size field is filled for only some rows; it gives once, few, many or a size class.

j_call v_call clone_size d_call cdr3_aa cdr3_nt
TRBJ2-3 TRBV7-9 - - CASSSVGQRADTQYF TGTGCCAGCAGCTCGGTCGGACAGAGGGCAGATACGCAGTATTTT
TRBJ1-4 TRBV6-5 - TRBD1 CASSQGQLNGKLFF TGTGCCAGCAGTCAGGGACAGCTTAACGGGAAACTGTTTTTT
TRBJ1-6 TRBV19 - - CASSGSRSSYNSPLHF TGTGCCAGTAGTGGCAGCAGGAGCTCCTATAATTCACCCCTCCACTTT
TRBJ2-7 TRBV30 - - CAWSMGREQYF TGTGCCTGGAGTATGGGGAGAGAGCAGTACTTC
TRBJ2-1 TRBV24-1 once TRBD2 CATSAPGREADEQFF TGTGCCACCAGTGCCCCGGGGCGGGAGGCCGATGAGCAGTTCTTC
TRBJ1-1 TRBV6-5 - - CASTRVNTEAFF TGTGCCAGCACCAGGGTAAACACTGAAGCTTTCTTT
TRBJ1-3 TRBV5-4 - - CASSWGVGSGNTIYF TGTGCCAGCAGCTGGGGGGTTGGCTCTGGAAACACCATATATTTT
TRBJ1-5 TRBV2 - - CASRGGGYQPQHF TGTGCCAGCAGAGGGGGAGGGTATCAGCCCCAACATTTT
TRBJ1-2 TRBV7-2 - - CASSTQRLTYGYTF TGTGCCAGCAGTACCCAACGTCTGACCTATGGCTACACCTTC
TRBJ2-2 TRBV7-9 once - CASSLGQGSGELFF TGTGCCAGCAGCTTAGGGCAGGGGTCCGGGGAGCTGTTTTTT
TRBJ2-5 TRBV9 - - CASSVGVSQETQYF TGTGCCAGCAGCGTAGGGGTTAGTCAAGAGACCCAGTACTTC
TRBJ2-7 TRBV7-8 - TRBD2 CASSPPPAGIGFYEQYF TGTGCCAGCAGCCCTCCTCCAGCGGGGATAGGATTCTACGAGCAGTACTTC
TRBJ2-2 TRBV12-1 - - CASSFLILAGCANTGELFF TGTGCCAGCAGCTTTCTAATCCTAGCGGGATGCGCGAACACCGGGGAGCTGTTTTTT
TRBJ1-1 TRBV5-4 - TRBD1 CASSLGGLEDGTGGTEAFF TGTGCCAGCAGCTTGGGTGGATTAGAGGACGGGACAGGGGGCACTGAAGCTTTCTTT
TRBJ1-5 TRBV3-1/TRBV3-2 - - CASSQTPTGTQGPQHF TGTGCCAGCAGCCAAACCCCCACAGGGACTCAAGGGCCCCAGCATTTT
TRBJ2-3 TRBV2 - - CASSEERATQYF TGTGCCAGCAGTGAAGAGAGGGCTACGCAGTATTTT
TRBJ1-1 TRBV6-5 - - CASSSHRGVGTEAFF TGTGCCAGCAGTTCCCATCGCGGGGTCGGGACTGAAGCTTTCTTT
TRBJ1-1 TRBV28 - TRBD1 CARGGGTGNRAEAFF TGTGCCCGCGGGGGGGGGACAGGGAATAGGGCTGAAGCTTTCTTT
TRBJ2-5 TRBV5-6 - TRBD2 CASSLGVAGDLETQYF TGTGCCAGCAGCCTCGGAGTAGCGGGAGATCTGGAGACCCAGTACTTC
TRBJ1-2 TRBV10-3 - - CAISSQGGDGYTF TGTGCCATCAGTTCTCAGGGCGGAGATGGCTACACCTTC
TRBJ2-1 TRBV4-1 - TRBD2 CASSPGLAGIDEQFF TGCGCCAGCAGCCCGGGACTAGCGGGGATCGACGAGCAGTTCTTC
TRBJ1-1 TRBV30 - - CAWSRQAWAMVTEAFF TGTGCCTGGAGCAGACAGGCCTGGGCGATGGTCACTGAAGCTTTCTTT